Listed below are T cell receptor beta chains from one sample, sequenced in a study of shared clonotypes between healthy human individuals. Produced via immunoSEQ multiplex PCR; TCRdb's table is partial and in-frame only. Of roughly 2,000,000 clones listed, 93% are singletons. The sequenced material came from naive CD8+ T cells from PBMCs. These receptors all come from a young man in good health. Some clones in this sample may be carry-over from other donors' samples. CDR3s include the opening cysteine and the closing phenylalanine or tryptophan. Fields, in order: D gene, V gene, J gene, clone size, CDR3 protein, CDR3 DNA. D genes are given only for firm matches. The size of a clone is reported for some rows only, either as once, few or many, or as a class for expanded clones.

TRBD1	TRBV28	TRBJ1-1	.	CASSLPRQGETTEAFF	TGTGCCAGCAGTTTACCTAGACAGGGAGAGACCACTGAAGCTTTCTTT
.	TRBV19	TRBJ2-5	.	CASSIGSGNQETQYF	TGTGCCAGTAGTATCGGTAGCGGCAACCAAGAGACCCAGTACTTC
.	TRBV27	TRBJ2-7	.	CASSWGVTYEQYF	TGTGCCAGCAGTTGGGGGGTAACCTACGAGCAGTACTTC
TRBD2	TRBV27	TRBJ2-7	.	CASSLIKVAGVNEQYF	TGTGCCAGCAGTCTCATCAAGGTAGCGGGAGTAAACGAGCAGTACTTC
TRBD2	TRBV28	TRBJ2-1	.	CASGPTSGSSYNEQFF	TGTGCCAGCGGCCCGACTAGCGGTTCCTCTTACAATGAGCAGTTCTTC
.	TRBV9	TRBJ2-1	once	CASSVLGGGSYNEQFF	TGTGCCAGCAGCGTATTAGGAGGAGGCTCCTACAATGAGCAGTTCTTC
.	TRBV4-1	TRBJ2-7	.	CASSPRPSGSHEQYF	TGCGCCAGCAGCCCCCGGCCCTCCGGATCCCACGAGCAGTACTTC
.	TRBV7-9	TRBJ2-7	.	CAGEANEQYF	TGTGCAGGGGAGGCAAACGAGCAGTACTTC
.	TRBV14	TRBJ1-1	.	CASSQDGGTAEAFF	TGTGCCAGCAGCCAAGATGGGGGTACGGCTGAAGCTTTCTTT
TRBD1	TRBV9	TRBJ2-5	.	CASSGGQVNGETQYF	TGTGCCAGCAGCGGCGGACAGGTCAACGGGGAGACCCAGTACTTC
.	TRBV27	TRBJ2-7	.	CASSLIGDTYEQYF	TGTGCCAGCAGTTTAATTGGGGACACCTACGAGCAGTACTTC
.	TRBV9	TRBJ1-1	.	CASSVAGTNTEAFF	TGTGCCAGCAGCGTAGCAGGAACGAACACTGAAGCTTTCTTT
TRBD2	TRBV7-6	TRBJ2-5	.	CASSQPSTSGSFETQYF	TGTGCCAGCAGCCAACCCTCCACTAGCGGGAGTTTCGAGACCCAGTACTTC
TRBD2	TRBV11-3	TRBJ2-2	.	CASSLGGRVTGELFF	TGTGCCAGCAGCTTAGGAGGGAGGGTCACCGGGGAGCTGTTTTTT
TRBD2	TRBV7-3	TRBJ2-1	.	CASTLEERGYLFF	TGTGCCAGCACCCTGGAAGAGCGGGGATACTTGTTCTTC
TRBD1	TRBV29-1	TRBJ2-3	.	CSVEKGTGGTVDTQYF	TGCAGCGTTGAAAAGGGGACAGGGGGCACAGTGGATACGCAGTATTTT
TRBD1	TRBV28	TRBJ2-7	.	CASSLFGQGYEQYF	TGTGCCAGCAGTTTATTCGGACAGGGCTACGAGCAGTACTTC
TRBD2	TRBV11-2	TRBJ2-1	.	CASSLGLAGRRSYNEQFF	TGTGCCAGCAGCCTGGGACTAGCGGGACGCCGGTCCTACAATGAGCAGTTCTTC
TRBD1	TRBV28	TRBJ1-1	.	CASSFPGGITEAFF	TGTGCCAGCAGTTTCCCAGGGGGGATCACTGAAGCTTTCTTT
.	TRBV7-9	TRBJ2-3	.	CASRGTERVSFTDTQYF	TGTGCCAGCAGGGGGACGGAGCGGGTGTCTTTCACAGATACGCAGTATTTT
.	TRBV6-5	TRBJ1-5	.	CASSPRGINQPQHF	TGTGCCAGCAGTCCGAGGGGGATTAATCAGCCCCAGCATTTT
.	TRBV18	TRBJ2-1	.	CASSPLFSYEQFF	TGTGCCAGCTCACCACTGTTCAGCTATGAGCAGTTCTTC
.	TRBV27	TRBJ1-2	.	CASRETLRTDFGYTF	TGTGCCAGCAGGGAGACCCTGAGGACGGACTTCGGCTACACCTTC
.	TRBV7-9	TRBJ2-2	.	CASSSHRLGELFF	TGTGCCAGCAGCTCCCACCGGCTGGGGGAGCTGTTTTTT
TRBD1	TRBV4-1	TRBJ2-7	.	CASSHGTGLHEQYF	TGCGCCAGCAGCCACGGGACAGGGCTACACGAGCAGTACTTC
TRBD1	TRBV28	TRBJ2-7	.	CASRGTDRGGSYEQYF	TGTGCCAGCAGAGGAACTGACAGGGGGGGGTCCTACGAGCAGTACTTC
.	TRBV18	TRBJ2-2	.	CASSLAPNTGELFF	TGTGCCAGCTCACTAGCGCCGAACACCGGGGAGCTGTTTTTT
.	TRBV29-1	TRBJ2-7	.	CSVVVPLSSYEQYF	TGCAGCGTTGTGGTTCCCCTTAGCTCCTACGAGCAGTACTTC
TRBD2	TRBV14	TRBJ2-5	.	CASSLGTSGWETQYF	TGTGCCAGCAGCCTCGGGACTAGCGGATGGGAGACCCAGTACTTC
TRBD1	TRBV27	TRBJ2-5	.	CASGTTGGGGTQYF	TGTGCCAGCGGGACCACAGGGGGCGGGGGGACCCAGTACTTC
.	TRBV30	TRBJ2-3	.	CAWSVLPTDTQYF	TGTGCCTGGAGTGTACTCCCGACAGATACGCAGTATTTT
TRBD1	TRBV2	TRBJ2-7	.	CASRTGPYEQYF	TGTGCCAGCAGGACAGGGCCCTACGAGCAGTACTTC
.	TRBV7-8	TRBJ2-1	.	CASSLVGGLSSYNEQFF	TGTGCCAGCAGCTTAGTCGGAGGGTTGAGCTCCTACAATGAGCAGTTCTTC
.	TRBV7-9	TRBJ2-2	.	CASRPGNTGELFF	TGTGCCAGCAGACCGGGGAACACCGGGGAGCTGTTTTTT
.	TRBV7-9	TRBJ2-7	.	CASSLRGFPYEQYF	TGTGCCAGCAGCTTAAGGGGGTTTCCCTACGAGCAGTACTTC